This T cell receptor (beta chain) originates from a study of T cells in Graves' hyperthyroidism and ophthalmopathy. Study-wide results and caveats: Onset of ophthalmopathy came a median around 6.5 months after the model predicted it.

The germline V gene has CDR1 LNHDA and CDR2 SQIVND (reference sequence). Trimming pared 4 bases from V and 4 bases from J, leaving 10 bases between. This CDR3 region has 14 residues. Researchers took RNA transcripts and amplified the TCR beta CDR3 regions from them. HTBI primers drove first-round RT-PCR of the TCR CDR3. Using its own MiXCR run on the multiplex PCR reads, TCRdb lists one record per CDR3 protein. The sample contains about 420,000 distinct CDR3 sequences, 12% to 15% of which appear only once. This clonotype showed up just a few times. The antigen is undetermined. No progression to ophthalmopathy during 18 months of follow-up defined stable disease. Patients between 18 and 65 years old had hyperthyroidism, newly diagnosed and lasting under 2 months. Exclusions: uncontrolled infection, other autoimmune disease, pregnancy, lactation.

The rearrangement uses TRBV19 and TRBJ2-2; D gene unclear. Input material: blood. The clonotype originates from a woman in her late teens or twenties with Graves' hyperthyroidism. The CDR3: CASSTDDITGELFF. CDR3 bases: TGTGCCAGTAGTACCGATGACATCACCGGGGAGCTGTTTTTT.